A single sample gave rise to the 32 T cell receptor beta chains below, sequenced in a study of beta chain features in type 1 diabetes. Antigen specificity for these receptors is unknown. The study's findings and limits: Significant though moderate, a shortening of TCRB CDR3s appeared in all four CD4+ subsets of Type 1 diabetes patients.

All of the isolated RNA was reverse transcribed, so expressed TCRB transcripts were sequenced. Sequenced by immunoSEQ multiplex PCR; TCRdb stores in-frame clones only, minus some. The sample contains some 160,000 clones, roughly 9% of which appear only once. What was sequenced was central memory CD4+ T cells from blood. The receptors shown here come from a woman aged 25-40 years with type 1 diabetes.

This clone was counted between two and nine times. V usage is TRBV11-2 and J usage is TRBJ2-1; 9 nucleotides agree with TRBD2. The CDR3 contains 12 residues. The junction had 3 bases not matched to a gene; V was cut back by 3 bases and J by 12 bases. Germline V gives CDR1 SGHAT, CDR2 FQNNGV. CDR3 sequence (DNA): TGTGCCAGCAGCTTGGGACTAGCTTGGCAGTTCTTC. Amino acid sequence: CASSLGLAWQFF.

The V gene is TRBV7-2, the J gene TRBJ2-1; the match to TRBD2 covers 7 bases. The V segment lost 5 bases and the J segment 6 bases; nucleotides outside the gene matches: 10. In germline, CDR1 is SGHTA, CDR2 FQGNSA. CDR3 length: 15 amino acids. Written as DNA, the CDR3 is TGTGCCAGCAGCGAAGCAGACGGGAGGCTCAATGAGCAGTTCTTC. Amino acid sequence: CASSEADGRLNEQFF.

Concerning this clone: One end of the junction does not line up with germline, which may come from a read error. V is TRBV7-7 and J is TRBJ2-1; 8 nucleotides match TRBD2. Germline V gives CDR1 SSHAT, CDR2 FNYEAQ (reference sequence). The CDR3 extends over 15 amino acids. The DNA for the CDR3 is TGTGCTAGCAGCGAACTAGCGGAGAGCTACAATGAGCAGTTCTTC. Its translation: CASSELAESYNEQFF.

This clone was counted between two and nine times. The chain carries TRBV29-1 and TRBJ2-1; 11 nucleotides agree with TRBD2. After removal of 5 bases from V and 4 bases from J, the junction contained 7 bases not matched to a gene. Looked up from germline, CDR1 is SQVTM and CDR2 is ANQGSEA. The CDR3 is 15 residues long. The CDR3 sequence: CSVSVGTSGYNEQFF. CDR3 DNA: TGCAGCGTTAGTGTGGGGACTAGCGGATACAATGAGCAGTTCTTC.

This clone is deemed medium-sized. The chain has TRBV15 and TRBJ2-1; TRBD1 agrees at 7 bases. The CDR3 extends over 15 amino acids. Trimming took 5 bases from V and 6 from J; bases not matched to a gene: 10. Per the germline V gene, CDR1 is LNHNV and CDR2 is YYDKDF (reference sequence). CDR3 coding DNA: TGTGCCACCAGCCCGCACAGGGGTTACGGCAATGAGCAGTTCTTC. It specifies CATSPHRGYGNEQFF. The variable domain in full, completed from reference TRBV15 and TRBJ2-1, reads DAMVIQNPRYQVTQFGKPVTLSCSQTLNHNVMYWYQQKSSQAPKLLFHYYDKDFNNEADTPDNFQSRRPNTSFCFLDIRSPGLGDTAMYLCATSPHRGYGNEQFFGPGTRLTVL.

The chain joins TRBV27 to TRBJ2-1, with D possibly being TRBD2 (5 bases). Trimming pared 10 bases from V and 7 bases from J, leaving 23 bases between. The CDR3 extends over 15 amino acids. Germline V gene data show CDR1 as MNHEY and CDR2 as SMNVEV (reference sequence). DNA for the CDR3: TGTGCCACTCCCCCGGGGATAACCCCCTTAAATGAGCAGTTCTTC. Encoded protein: CATPPGITPLNEQFF.

This chain connects TRBV2 to TRBJ1-5; a possible D gene is TRBD1 (6 bases). The CDR3 is made up of 14 amino acids. V gave up 3 bases and J gave up 5 bases, with 11 bases separating them. Germline CDR1 SNHLY, CDR2 FYNNEI. The CDR3 sequence is CASSDRTGHQPQHF. CDR3 DNA: TGTGCCAGCAGTGACCGTACAGGGCATCAGCCCCAGCATTTT.

The chain joins TRBV25-1 to TRBJ2-1, with D possibly being TRBD2 (6 bases). The germline CDR1 and CDR2 sequences are MGHDK and SYGVNS. The V end was cut by 1 base, the J end by 4 bases, with 14 bases between. The CDR3 is made up of 16 amino acids. CDR3 bases: TGTGCCAGCAGTGAATCTCCCGAGGGGAGGTACAATGAGCAGTTCTTC. Its protein is CASSESPEGRYNEQFF.

The genes are TRBV10-2 and TRBJ2-3; possible D gene TRBD2, 6 bases. Trimming shortened V by 0 bases and J by 6 bases, and 16 bases separated the two germline ends. Germline lookup yields CDR1 WSHSY and CDR2 SAAADI. This CDR3 is built from 16 residues. CDR3 residues: CASSESRRGDGDTQYF. CDR3 in DNA: TGCGCCAGCAGTGAGTCCCGTCGCGGGGACGGGGATACGCAGTATTTT.

This clone was detected a few times. The chain employs TRBV2 and TRBJ1-2, with D possibly being TRBD1 (5 bases). The CDR3 consists of 11 residues. V was shortened by 6 bases and J by 5 bases, with 7 bases between the two germline ends. CDR1 is SNHLY, CDR2 FYNNEI, per germline. CDR3 loop: CASRTEYGYTF. In DNA form, the CDR3 reads TGTGCCAGCAGGACAGAGTATGGCTACACCTTC. The whole variable domain, remainder taken from reference TRBV2 and TRBJ1-2, is EPEVTQTPSHQVTQMGQEVILRCVPISNHLYFYWYRQILGQKVEFLVSFYNNEISEKSEIFDDQFSVERPDGSNFTLKIRSTKLEDSAMYFCASRTEYGYTFGSGTRLTVV.

This chain connects TRBV6-5 to TRBJ2-3; no firm D call. The ends were cut back, 5 bases at V and 11 bases at J, with 17 bases in the middle. The V gene's germline CDR1 is MNHEY and CDR2 SVGAGI. CDR3 length: 13 residues. DNA for the CDR3: TGTGCCAGCAGTCACCCTGTGGAGAGAGTGCAGTATTTT. It is translated as CASSHPVERVQYF.

About this clone: The germline gene is not matched at one end of the junction; a read error may be the cause. The chain is built from TRBV7-7 and TRBJ1-5; no clear D gene. CDR1 is SSHAT and CDR2 is FNYEAQ in the germline V gene (reference sequence). The CDR3 contains 15 residues. The CDR3 nucleotides read TGTGCTAGCAGCGCACTTTCCCGGTTCAATCAGCCCCAGCATTTT. It codes for CASSALSRFNQPQHF.

This clone was counted a few times. The gene calls are TRBV29-1 and TRBJ2-5; 7 nucleotides align to TRBD1. The CDR3 contains 12 residues. V lost 2 bases, J lost 5 bases, and 2 bases stayed unmatched. Germline lookup yields CDR1 SQVTM and CDR2 ANQGSEA. In DNA form, the CDR3 reads TGCAGCGTTGAACAGGGGGAGGAGACCCAGTACTTC. Translating it yields CSVEQGEETQYF.

This chain connects TRBV9 to TRBJ1-4; D gene uncertain. In germline, CDR1 is SGDLS, CDR2 YYNGEE. Trimming shortened V by 3 bases and J by 5 bases, and 14 bases separated the two germline ends. The CDR3 consists of 15 residues. CDR3 loop: CASSAWKGGNEKLFF. The CDR3 coding sequence is TGTGCCAGCAGCGCGTGGAAGGGAGGGAATGAAAAACTGTTTTTT.

This clone was seen a handful of times. The chain recombines TRBV5-4 with TRBJ1-1; D gene uncertain. The V end was cut by 3 bases, the J end by 1 base, with 10 bases between. The germline gives CDR1 SGHNT, CDR2 YYREEE (reference sequence). CDR3 size: 14 residues. DNA for the CDR3: TGTGCCAGCAGCTCCGACTTCTCGAACACTGAAGCTTTCTTT. Translating gives CASSSDFSNTEAFF.

The chain couples TRBV7-9 to TRBJ2-3; D ambiguous. The CDR3 is 11 residues long. Germline V gene data show CDR1 as SEHNR and CDR2 as FQNEAQ (reference sequence). Trimming removed 4 bases at V and 4 bases at J, with 3 bases between. The CDR3 region is CASSSADTQYF. DNA for the CDR3: TGTGCCAGCAGCTCAGCAGATACGCAGTATTTT.

The gene calls are TRBV30 and TRBJ2-1; 12 bases match TRBD2. Germline V CDR1 and CDR2: GTSNPN, SVGIG (reference sequence). Trimming cost V 3 bases and J 5 bases; bases outside gene matches: 8. This CDR3 comprises 16 residues. The CDR3 region has the DNA TGTGCCTGGAGGCTCTTCGGGACTAGCGGGCACAATGAGCAGTTCTTC. Protein sequence: CAWRLFGTSGHNEQFF.

This clone appeared a few times. The chain is built from TRBV6-1 and TRBJ1-2; unclear D gene. CDR3 length: 15 residues. Trimming removed 3 bases from V and 4 bases from J, with 15 bases in between. Germline CDR1 is MNHNS and CDR2 is SASEGT. In DNA form, the CDR3 reads TGTGCCAGCAGTGACCTGGCCCAAGCGGGCTATGGCTACACCTTC. Residues: CASSDLAQAGYGYTF.

This clone was picked up a small number of times. The V and J genes are TRBV9 and TRBJ2-5; unclear D gene. The germline V gene has CDR1 SGDLS and CDR2 YYNGEE. This CDR3 contains 14 residues. Trimming removed 0 bases from V and 0 bases from J, with 6 bases in between. DNA for the CDR3: TGTGCCAGCAGCGTAGGGCCTCACCAAGAGACCCAGTACTTC. It yields the protein CASSVGPHQETQYF.

This chain connects TRBV10-3 to TRBJ2-7, with 11 bases aligning to TRBD2. The V gene end was trimmed by 2 bases and the J gene end by 7 bases; junction bases not matched to a gene: 4. The V gene's germline CDR1 is ENHRY and CDR2 SYGVKD. The CDR3 spans 14 residues. The CDR3 DNA reads TGTGCCATCAGTGAGAAGGGACTAGCGGAAGAGCAGTACTTC. Amino acids: CAISEKGLAEEQYF.

This clone was seen more than once but under ten times. The V and J genes are TRBV27 and TRBJ2-4; D gene unclear. With 5 bases removed from V and 15 bases from J, the gap between germline ends came to 23 bases. From germline, CDR1 is MNHEY and CDR2 SMNVEV (reference sequence). The CDR3 runs 14 residues. CDR3 amino acids: CASSQTPQTLRWYF. DNA for the CDR3: TGTGCCAGCAGTCAAACACCCCAGACTCTTCGTTGGTACTTC.

This clone counts as medium-sized. The chain links TRBV7-2 to TRBJ2-1, with D unresolved. Looked up from germline, CDR1 is SGHTA and CDR2 is FQGNSA. This CDR3 has 13 amino acids. V was shortened by 1 base and J by 5 bases, with 6 bases between the two germline ends. CDR3 sequence: CASSLGHNNEQFF. CDR3 bases: TGTGCCAGCAGCTTAGGACATAACAATGAGCAGTTCTTC.

This clone appeared a few times. V gene TRBV15 combines with J gene TRBJ1-2; 9 bases line up with TRBD1. This CDR3 has 16 residues. The ends lost 0 bases at V and 4 bases at J; junction bases unmatched: 6. CDR1 is LNHNV, CDR2 YYDKDF, per germline (reference sequence). CDR3 region: CATSRDRTGVSYGYTF. CDR3 in DNA: TGTGCCACCAGCAGAGATCGGACAGGGGTGAGCTATGGCTACACCTTC.

This clone came up a few times. The rearrangement joins TRBV4-1 to TRBJ1-1; D unclear. CDR1 and CDR2 (germline): MGHRA, YSYEKL. Trimming removed 0 bases from V and 10 bases from J, with 12 bases in between. The length of the CDR3 is 13 residues. The DNA of the CDR3 is TGCGCCAGCAGCCAAGAGGTGTATCGGGGAGCTTTCTTT. Translation gives CASSQEVYRGAFF.

A few counts support this clone. This chain connects TRBV6-6 to TRBJ1-1; tentative D call: TRBD1 (5 bases). Germline-derived CDR1 and CDR2 are MNHNY and SVGAGI (reference sequence). V was trimmed by 7 bases and J by 2 bases, leaving 17 bases between them. The CDR3 loop spans 15 amino acids. CDR3 sequence reads: CASTPHETVNTEAFF. Here the CDR3 DNA reads TGTGCCAGCACCCCCCACGAGACAGTTAACACTGAAGCTTTCTTT.

As regards this clone: A junction end diverges from the germline sequence, so it may reflect a read error. This chain uses TRBV7-7 with TRBJ1-5; the D gene is possibly TRBD1 (6 bases). CDR1 is SSHAT, CDR2 FNYEAQ, per germline (reference sequence). The CDR3 sequence is 16 residues long. The CDR3 DNA follows: TGTGCTAGCAGCTGGGGGCAGCTTTATAGCAATCAGCCCCAGCATTTT. Protein sequence: CASSWGQLYSNQPQHF.

This clone was observed a handful of times. The gene calls are TRBV7-2 and TRBJ2-1, with 8 nucleotides matching TRBD2. CDR1 SGHTA and CDR2 FQGNSA come from the germline V gene. The CDR3 length is 17 residues. The J segment lost 3 bases and the V segment lost 5 bases, leaving 12 bases of the junction unmatched. This chain's CDR3 is CASSVTSGTTFYNEQFF. As DNA, the CDR3 is TGTGCCAGCAGCGTAACTAGCGGCACAACCTTCTACAATGAGCAGTTCTTC.

This chain uses TRBV7-2 with TRBJ2-5; TRBD1 is a possible D gene (6 bases). Germline assignment: CDR1 SGHTA and CDR2 FQGNSA. V was trimmed by 5 bases and J by 5 bases, leaving 12 bases between them. CDR3 length: 13 amino acids. The CDR3 nucleotides read TGTGCCAGCAGCGCCGGACAGCTGGAGACCCAGTACTTC. Protein product: CASSAGQLETQYF.

This clone occurred a few times. V is TRBV29-1 and J is TRBJ2-7; the D is unclear. The CDR3 length is 12 residues. Germline V CDR1 and CDR2: SQVTM, ANQGSEA. The V end lost 8 bases, the J end lost 0 bases, and 11 bases lay between the germline ends. The CDR3 DNA follows: TGCAGCACGCGCACTAACTCCTACGAGCAGTACTTC. As protein: CSTRTNSYEQYF.

The chain links TRBV6-5 to TRBJ1-2, with 8 nucleotides matching TRBD1. The CDR3 is made up of 15 amino acids. Germline CDR1 MNHEY, CDR2 SVGAGI. Losses at the gene ends were 5 bases for V and 8 bases for J; bases not matched to a gene: 13. In DNA form, the CDR3 reads TGTGCCAGCAGTCCGTTAATCAGGGGGCGCGGGGGCTACACCTTC. Amino acid sequence: CASSPLIRGRGGYTF.

The chain links TRBV6-4 to TRBJ2-7; tentative D call: TRBD1 (5 bases). Trimming removed 4 bases at V and 7 bases at J, with 14 bases between. The CDR3 is 13 amino acids. Germline CDR1 and CDR2: MRHNA and SNTAGT. This chain's CDR3 is CASSARQGREQYF. The CDR3, as DNA: TGTGCCAGCAGTGCCCGCCAGGGCCGGGAGCAGTACTTC.

The rearrangement links TRBV14 to TRBJ2-1; 7 nucleotides match TRBD2. V lost 4 bases, J lost 9 bases, and 15 bases stayed unmatched. CDR1 is SGHDN and CDR2 is FVKESK in the germline V gene. The CDR3 consists of 16 residues. CDR3 DNA: TGTGCCAGCAGCCTGGGGGGGTATCCGGGAGTGGGTGAGCAGTTCTTC. Its translation is CASSLGGYPGVGEQFF.